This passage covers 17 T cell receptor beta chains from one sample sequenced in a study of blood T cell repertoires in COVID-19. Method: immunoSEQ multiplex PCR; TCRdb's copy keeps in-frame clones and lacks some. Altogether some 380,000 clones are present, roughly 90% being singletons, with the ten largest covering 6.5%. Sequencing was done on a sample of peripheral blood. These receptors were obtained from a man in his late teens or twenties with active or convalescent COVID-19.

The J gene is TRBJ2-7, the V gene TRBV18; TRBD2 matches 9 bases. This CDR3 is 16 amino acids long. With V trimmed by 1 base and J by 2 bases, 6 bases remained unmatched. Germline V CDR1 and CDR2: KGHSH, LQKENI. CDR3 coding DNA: TGTGCCAGCTCACCACTTCTAGCGGGGCAAACCTACGAGCAGTACTTC. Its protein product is CASSPLLAGQTYEQYF.

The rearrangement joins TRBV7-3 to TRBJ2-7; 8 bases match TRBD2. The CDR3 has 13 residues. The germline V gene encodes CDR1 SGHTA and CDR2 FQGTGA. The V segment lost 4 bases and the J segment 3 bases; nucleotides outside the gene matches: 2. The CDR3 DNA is TGTGCCAGCAGCTACCTAGCGGGCTACGAGCAGTACTTC. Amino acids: CASSYLAGYEQYF.

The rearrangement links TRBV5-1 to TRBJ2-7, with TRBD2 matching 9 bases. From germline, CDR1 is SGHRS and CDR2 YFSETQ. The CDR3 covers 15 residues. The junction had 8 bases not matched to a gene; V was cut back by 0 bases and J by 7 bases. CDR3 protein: CASSLVASGALEQYF. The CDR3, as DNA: TGCGCCAGCAGCTTGGTGGCTAGCGGGGCGCTGGAGCAGTACTTC.

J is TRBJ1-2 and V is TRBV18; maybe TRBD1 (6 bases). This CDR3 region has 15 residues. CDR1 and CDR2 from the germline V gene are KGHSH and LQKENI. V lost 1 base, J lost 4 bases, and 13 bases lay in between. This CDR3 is CASSPLQGISYGYTF. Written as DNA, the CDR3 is TGTGCCAGCTCACCACTCCAGGGGATTAGCTATGGCTACACCTTC. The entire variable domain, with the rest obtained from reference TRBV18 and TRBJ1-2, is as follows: NAGVMQNPRHLVRRRGQEARLRCSPMKGHSHVYWYRQLPEEGLKFMVYLQKENIIDESGMPKERFSAEFPKEGPSILRIQQVVRGDSAAYFCASSPLQGISYGYTFGSGTRLTVV.

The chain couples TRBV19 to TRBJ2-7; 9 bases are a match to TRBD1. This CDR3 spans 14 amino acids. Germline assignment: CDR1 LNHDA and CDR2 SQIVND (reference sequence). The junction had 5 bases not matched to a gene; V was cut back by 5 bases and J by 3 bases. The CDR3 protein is CASSWGDRVYEQYF. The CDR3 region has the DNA TGTGCCAGTAGTTGGGGGGACAGGGTCTACGAGCAGTACTTC.

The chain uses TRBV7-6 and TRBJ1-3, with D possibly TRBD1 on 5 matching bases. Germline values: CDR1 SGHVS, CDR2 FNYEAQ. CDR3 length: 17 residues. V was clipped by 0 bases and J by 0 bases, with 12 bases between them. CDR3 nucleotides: TGTGCCAGCAGCTTAGCGGAGGGGCTGAGCTCTGGAAACACCATATATTTT. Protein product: CASSLAEGLSSGNTIYF.

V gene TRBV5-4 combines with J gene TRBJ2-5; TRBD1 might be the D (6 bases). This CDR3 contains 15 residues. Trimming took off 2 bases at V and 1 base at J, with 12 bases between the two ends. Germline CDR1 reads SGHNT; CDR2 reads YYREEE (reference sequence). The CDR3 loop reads CASSLSQGTQETQYF. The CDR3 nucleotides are TGTGCCAGCAGCTTAAGTCAGGGGACCCAAGAGACCCAGTACTTC.

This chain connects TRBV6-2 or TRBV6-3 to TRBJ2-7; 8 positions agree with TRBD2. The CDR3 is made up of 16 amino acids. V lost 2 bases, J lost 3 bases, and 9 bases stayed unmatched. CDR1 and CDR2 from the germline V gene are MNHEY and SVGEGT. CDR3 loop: CASSYPFGLASYEQYF. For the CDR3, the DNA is TGTGCCAGCAGTTACCCCTTTGGACTAGCCAGCTACGAGCAGTACTTC.

This CDR3 is CASRNSGGALETQYF. CDR3 DNA sequence: TGTGCCAGCAGGAATAGCGGGGGGGCCCTAGAGACCCAGTACTTC. The V gene is TRBV7-2, the J gene TRBJ2-5; 11 positions agree with TRBD2. Trimming at V came to 6 bases and at J to 4 bases, leaving 7 bases not matched to a gene. The CDR3 runs 15 residues. Germline V CDR1 and CDR2: SGHTA, FQGNSA.

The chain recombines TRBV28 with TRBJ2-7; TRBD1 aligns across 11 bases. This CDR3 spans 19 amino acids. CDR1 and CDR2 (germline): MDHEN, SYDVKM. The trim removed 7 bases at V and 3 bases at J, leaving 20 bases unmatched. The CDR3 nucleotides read TGTGCCAGCACCCCTAGGGGGACAGGGGGAAAGGTTGCTGGCTACGAGCAGTACTTC. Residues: CASTPRGTGGKVAGYEQYF.

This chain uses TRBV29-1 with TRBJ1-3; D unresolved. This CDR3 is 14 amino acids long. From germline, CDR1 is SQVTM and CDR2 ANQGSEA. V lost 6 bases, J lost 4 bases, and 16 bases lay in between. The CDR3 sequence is CSVVDILEGNTIYF. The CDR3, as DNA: TGCAGCGTCGTCGACATCCTCGAGGGAAACACCATATATTTT.

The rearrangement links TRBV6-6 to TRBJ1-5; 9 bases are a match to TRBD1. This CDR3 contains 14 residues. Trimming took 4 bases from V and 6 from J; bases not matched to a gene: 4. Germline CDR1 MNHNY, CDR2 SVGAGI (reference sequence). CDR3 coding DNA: TGTGCCAGCAGTTTACAGGGGGCGCTTCAGCCCCAGCATTTT. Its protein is CASSLQGALQPQHF.

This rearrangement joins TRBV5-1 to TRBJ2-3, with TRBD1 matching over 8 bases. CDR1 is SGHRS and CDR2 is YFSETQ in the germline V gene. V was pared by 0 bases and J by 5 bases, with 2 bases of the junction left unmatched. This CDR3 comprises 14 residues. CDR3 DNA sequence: TGCGCCAGCAGCTTGGGACAGGGGATAGATACGCAGTATTTT. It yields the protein CASSLGQGIDTQYF. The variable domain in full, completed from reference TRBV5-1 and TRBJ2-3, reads KAGVTQTPRYLIKTRGQQVTLSCSPISGHRSVSWYQQTPGQGLQFLFEYFSETQRNKGNFPGRFSGRQFSNSRSEMNVSTLELGDSALYLCASSLGQGIDTQYFGPGTRLTVL.

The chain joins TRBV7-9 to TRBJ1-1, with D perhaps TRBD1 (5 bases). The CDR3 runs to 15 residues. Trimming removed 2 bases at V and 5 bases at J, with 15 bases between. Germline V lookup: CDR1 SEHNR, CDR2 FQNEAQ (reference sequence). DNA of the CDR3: TGTGCCAGCAGCTTAACAGCCCTGGCAGGGACTGAAGCTTTCTTT. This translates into CASSLTALAGTEAFF.

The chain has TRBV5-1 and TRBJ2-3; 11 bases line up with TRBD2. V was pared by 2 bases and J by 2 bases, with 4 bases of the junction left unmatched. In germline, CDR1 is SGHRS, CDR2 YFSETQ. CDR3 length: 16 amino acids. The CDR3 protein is CASSFGTSGSTDTQYF. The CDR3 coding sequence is TGCGCCAGCAGCTTTGGGACTAGCGGATCCACAGATACGCAGTATTTT.

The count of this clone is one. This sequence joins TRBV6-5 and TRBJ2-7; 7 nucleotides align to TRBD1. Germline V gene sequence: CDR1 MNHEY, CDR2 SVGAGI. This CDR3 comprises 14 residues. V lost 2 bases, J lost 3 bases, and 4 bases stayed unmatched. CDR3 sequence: CASSYEGAIYEQYF. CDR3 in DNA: TGTGCCAGCAGTTACGAGGGGGCGATCTACGAGCAGTACTTC.

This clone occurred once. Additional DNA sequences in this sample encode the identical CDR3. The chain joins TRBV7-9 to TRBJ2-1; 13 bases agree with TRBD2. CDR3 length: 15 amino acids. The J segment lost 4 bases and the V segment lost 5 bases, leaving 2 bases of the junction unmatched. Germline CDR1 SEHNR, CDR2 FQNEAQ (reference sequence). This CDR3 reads CASSPTSGRYNEQFF. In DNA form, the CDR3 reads TGTGCCAGCAGCCCGACTAGCGGGAGGTACAATGAGCAGTTCTTC.